What follows are 29 T cell receptor beta chains derived from one specimen sequenced in a study of cytomegalovirus exposure and HLA in healthy donors. In the PCR, 60 Vbeta and 13 Jbeta primers were used. The repertoire was sequenced with immunoSEQ multiplex PCR; TCRdb's copy has only in-frame clones and lacks some. Of over 150,000 clones listed, about 80% are singletons. Material for sequencing was PBMCs. The receptors originated from a young man in good health and CMV-seropositive.

The gene calls are TRBV5-1 and TRBJ2-2; TRBD2 aligns across 9 bases. Per germline, CDR1 SGHRS and CDR2 YFSETQ. This CDR3 spans 16 amino acids. J lost 3 bases, V lost 0 bases, and 3 bases had no gene match. CDR3 sequence (DNA): TGCGCCAGCAGCTTGGCGACTAGCGGCCACACCGGGGAGCTGTTTTTT. Protein sequence: CASSLATSGHTGELFF.

This clone was counted between two and nine times. The rearrangement uses TRBV14 and TRBJ1-1; D is ambiguous. CDR1 and CDR2 from the germline V gene are SGHDN and FVKESK. The CDR3 extends over 15 amino acids. Trimming removed 0 bases from V and 5 bases from J, with 13 bases in between. This CDR3 is CASSQDHGMWTEAFF. In nucleotides, the CDR3 is TGTGCCAGCAGCCAAGATCACGGGATGTGGACTGAAGCTTTCTTT.

In this sample, this clone turned up a few times. The V and J genes are TRBV2 and TRBJ1-1; D is ambiguous. This CDR3 is built from 13 residues. The V end lost 4 bases, the J end lost 1 base, and 7 bases lay between the germline ends. Germline assignment: CDR1 SNHLY and CDR2 FYNNEI. The CDR3 reads CASSVEANTEAFF. For the CDR3, the DNA is TGTGCCAGCAGTGTCGAAGCGAACACTGAAGCTTTCTTT. Variable domain in full (rest from reference TRBV2 and TRBJ1-1): EPEVTQTPSHQVTQMGQEVILRCVPISNHLYFYWYRQILGQKVEFLVSFYNNEISEKSEIFDDQFSVERPDGSNFTLKIRSTKLEDSAMYFCASSVEANTEAFFGQGTRLTVV.

The J gene is TRBJ2-7, the V gene TRBV7-9, with 9 bases aligning to TRBD2. The germline V gene encodes CDR1 SEHNR and CDR2 FQNEAQ (reference sequence). The CDR3 extends over 19 amino acids. V gave up 4 bases and J gave up 2 bases; unmatched junction bases: 18. CDR3 nucleotides: TGTGCCAGCAGCTCGGACGGGACTAGCTTTCTGCATCGAACCTACGAGCAGTACTTC. Translation gives CASSSDGTSFLHRTYEQYF. Complete variable domain (other parts from reference TRBV7-9 and TRBJ2-7): DTGVSQNPRHKITKRGQNVTFRCDPISEHNRLYWYRQTLGQGPEFLTYFQNEAQLEKSRLLSDRFSAERPKGSFSTLEIQRTEQGDSAMYLCASSSDGTSFLHRTYEQYFGPGTRLTVT.

This rearrangement joins TRBV5-4 to TRBJ2-5; 7 bases are a match to TRBD2. V gave up 2 bases and J gave up 2 bases; unmatched junction bases: 6. Germline V gene lookup returns CDR1 SGHNT and CDR2 YYREEE (reference sequence). The CDR3 covers 15 residues. CDR3 protein: CASSLAAGVQETQYF. In DNA form, the CDR3 reads TGTGCCAGCAGCTTAGCTGCGGGGGTACAAGAGACCCAGTACTTC.

The gene calls are TRBV9 and TRBJ2-2, with a tentative D call TRBD2 (5 bases). The CDR3 sequence is 15 residues long. The germline V gene encodes CDR1 SGDLS and CDR2 YYNGEE. V was trimmed by 3 bases and J by 4 bases, leaving 13 bases between them. For the CDR3, the DNA is TGTGCCAGCAGCGCCGCACTAGTGTTCACCGGGGAGCTGTTTTTT. As protein: CASSAALVFTGELFF.

CDR3 sequence reads: CASSLMGLAGAQYF. The DNA for the CDR3 is TGTGCCAGCAGTTTAATGGGACTAGCGGGGGCGCAGTATTTT. The V and J genes are TRBV27 and TRBJ2-3, with 14 bases lining up with TRBD2. Germline-derived CDR1 and CDR2 are MNHEY and SMNVEV (reference sequence). The CDR3 contains 14 residues. Losses at the gene ends were 2 bases for V and 10 bases for J; bases not matched to a gene: 2.

The chain uses TRBV27 and TRBJ2-5; 7 nucleotides agree with TRBD1. TRBJ2-7 matches the DNA end more closely, so the J call is doubtful. CDR3 length: 13 amino acids. Germline CDR1 MNHEY, CDR2 SMNVEV (reference sequence). CDR3 in DNA: TGTGCCAGCAGTTCCGATAACAGGGGCGAGCAGTACTTC. This translates into CASSSDNRGEQYF.

This clone was detected once. The chain joins TRBV5-6 to TRBJ1-1, with D unresolved. Trimming took 2 bases from V and 7 from J, leaving 15 bases between them. The CDR3 has 14 amino acids. Germline V CDR1 and CDR2: SGHDT, YYEEEE. The CDR3 DNA follows: TGTGCCAGCAGCTTACAGATAAATTCGTTTGAAGCTTTCTTT. It codes for CASSLQINSFEAFF.

This chain connects TRBV5-6 to TRBJ2-7, with 7 positions matching TRBD1. The CDR3 spans 15 residues. V lost 4 bases to trimming and J lost 3 bases; unmatched junction nucleotides: 10. Germline CDR1 and CDR2: SGHDT and YYEEEE. The CDR3 region is CASSGGQSSSYEQYF. CDR3 coding DNA: TGTGCCAGCAGCGGGGGACAGAGTTCTAGCTACGAGCAGTACTTC.

V is TRBV19 and J is TRBJ1-1, with 7 positions matching TRBD1. V shed 8 bases, J shed 1 base, and the junction held 13 bases outside the gene matches. The CDR3 contains 16 residues. The V gene's germline CDR1 is LNHDA and CDR2 SQIVND (reference sequence). CDR3 sequence (DNA): TGTGCCAGTGCCCAGTGGACAGGTCGAAAGAACACTGAAGCTTTCTTT. It translates to CASAQWTGRKNTEAFF.

This chain connects TRBV10-3 to TRBJ2-6, with TRBD1 matching over 9 bases. The trim removed 10 bases at V and 5 bases at J, leaving 6 bases unmatched. The germline CDR1 and CDR2 sequences are ENHRY and SYGVKD. The CDR3 covers 14 residues. CDR3 nucleotides: TGTGCCAGCAACGGACAGGGGAGGGCCAACGTCCTGACTTTC. This encodes CASNGQGRANVLTF.

The chain recombines TRBV7-2 with TRBJ2-5; the D gene is possibly TRBD1 (5 bases). Germline V gives CDR1 SGHTA, CDR2 FQGNSA. The length of the CDR3 is 14 residues. The germline V and J ends were trimmed by 2 bases and 2 bases, with 9 bases remaining between them. The CDR3 loop is CASSLQGDQETQYF. The DNA for the CDR3 is TGTGCCAGCAGCTTACAGGGTGATCAAGAGACCCAGTACTTC.

This clone was detected a few times. This chain connects TRBV27 to TRBJ2-7; the match to TRBD1 covers 8 bases. This CDR3 comprises 15 residues. In germline, CDR1 is MNHEY, CDR2 SMNVEV (reference sequence). With 4 bases clipped from V and 0 bases from J, the junction kept 5 bases outside the gene matches. In nucleotides, the CDR3 is TGTGCCAGCAGTTCGACAGGGGCCTTCTCCTACGAGCAGTACTTC. Protein sequence: CASSSTGAFSYEQYF.

This chain joins TRBV7-9 and TRBJ2-5; 10 bases match TRBD2. Germline V gene sequence: CDR1 SEHNR, CDR2 FQNEAQ (reference sequence). CDR3 size: 15 residues. V was clipped by 7 bases and J by 4 bases; unmatched bases: 9. The CDR3 reads CASTPAGGPIETQYF. CDR3 sequence (DNA): TGTGCCAGCACCCCAGCGGGGGGGCCCATAGAGACCCAGTACTTC.

The chain employs TRBV5-1 and TRBJ1-1, with TRBD1 matching over 8 bases. V lost 1 base, J lost 4 bases, and 3 bases stayed unmatched. The CDR3 covers 14 residues. Germline V gene sequence: CDR1 SGHRS, CDR2 YFSETQ. The CDR3 loop is CASSLNRGATEAFF. CDR3 DNA: TGCGCCAGCAGCTTGAACAGGGGGGCCACTGAAGCTTTCTTT.

The rearrangement links TRBV29-1 to TRBJ2-7; D perhaps matches TRBD2 (6 bases). The CDR3 has 12 amino acids. Germline loops: CDR1 SQVTM, CDR2 ANQGSEA. Deletions cut 5 bases from V and 6 bases from J, with 14 bases between. CDR3 in DNA: TGCAGCGTTTCCTCGTGGGGGGTCGAGCAGTACTTC. This gives the protein CSVSSWGVEQYF.

V gene TRBV7-9 combines with J gene TRBJ1-2; 9 bases agree with TRBD1. The CDR3 is made up of 16 amino acids. V was clipped by 5 bases and J by 3 bases; unmatched bases: 10. Germline V lookup: CDR1 SEHNR, CDR2 FQNEAQ (reference sequence). In nucleotides, the CDR3 is TGTGCCAGCAGCGGGGGACAGGGTAGAGGATACTATGGCTACACCTTC. Protein sequence: CASSGGQGRGYYGYTF.

This rearrangement joins TRBV5-8 to TRBJ2-7, with D tentatively TRBD1 (6 bases). V lost 4 bases, J lost 7 bases, and 21 bases lay in between. The V gene's germline CDR1 is SGHTS and CDR2 YDEGEE. The CDR3 is 15 amino acids. In DNA form, the CDR3 reads TGTGCCAGCAGCAAGGAGTCAGGGGCTGGTTGGGAGCAGTACTTC. It is translated as CASSKESGAGWEQYF.

J is TRBJ2-7 and V is TRBV18; 8 bases align to TRBD1. The germline gives CDR1 KGHSH, CDR2 LQKENI. This CDR3 has 12 residues. V was clipped by 4 bases and J by 6 bases; unmatched bases: 2. CDR3 region: CASSRQGTEQYF. The CDR3 bases are TGTGCCAGCTCACGACAGGGGACCGAGCAGTACTTC.

This sequence joins TRBV29-1 and TRBJ2-7, with 10 positions matching TRBD1. The trim removed 7 bases at V and 6 bases at J, leaving 6 bases unmatched. This CDR3 has 12 amino acids. CDR1 and CDR2 (germline): SQVTM, ANQGSEA. In DNA form, the CDR3 reads TGCAGCGCTACGACAGGGGGCAGCGAGCAGTACTTC. Its translation: CSATTGGSEQYF.

This clone was detected only once. The V and J genes are TRBV19 and TRBJ2-2; the D gene is possibly TRBD2 (6 bases). V was pared by 6 bases and J by 2 bases, with 16 bases between. CDR1 LNHDA and CDR2 SQIVND come from the germline V gene (reference sequence). This CDR3 has 16 residues. Written as DNA, the CDR3 is TGTGCCAGTAGCCTGGGGACTGTCCCTAACACCGGGGAGCTGTTTTTT. It specifies CASSLGTVPNTGELFF.

The J gene is TRBJ2-1, the V gene TRBV9, with 11 bases lining up with TRBD2. The CDR3 contains 16 residues. Germline CDR1 is SGDLS and CDR2 is YYNGEE. After removal of 2 bases from V and 4 bases from J, the junction contained 5 bases not matched to a gene. CDR3 residues: CASSVTSSGGYNEQFF. For the CDR3, the DNA is TGTGCCAGCAGCGTCACATCTAGCGGGGGGTACAATGAGCAGTTCTTC.

The CDR3 is CAWSVQVSGYEQYF. CDR3 coding DNA: TGTGCCTGGAGTGTACAGGTTTCAGGCTACGAGCAGTACTTC. V is TRBV30 and J is TRBJ2-7; D might be TRBD1 (5 bases). V shed 0 bases and J shed 3 bases, with 12 bases lying between them. Germline loops: CDR1 GTSNPN, CDR2 SVGIG (reference sequence). CDR3 length: 14 residues.

The chain carries TRBV4-2 and TRBJ2-2; D may be TRBD2 (7 bases). The CDR3 is 18 residues long. The germline V gene has CDR1 LGHNA and CDR2 YNFKEQ. The V gene lost 4 bases and the J gene lost 4 bases, with 22 bases spanning the gap. This CDR3 reads CASSRYSVGGGGTGELFF. The CDR3 DNA reads TGTGCCAGCAGCCGCTACAGTGTGGGAGGGGGGGGCACCGGGGAGCTGTTTTTT.

This chain uses TRBV30 with TRBJ1-6; D is unclear. CDR1 and CDR2 from the germline V gene are GTSNPN and SVGIG (reference sequence). Trimming removed 2 bases from V and 6 bases from J, with 5 bases in between. The CDR3 length is 12 residues. The CDR3 loop is CAWSRSNSPLHF. In DNA, the CDR3 is TGTGCCTGGAGTAGGAGTAATTCACCCCTCCACTTT.

The chain has TRBV2 and TRBJ2-2, with a tentative D call TRBD1 (6 bases). CDR3 length: 15 amino acids. Trimming shortened V by 6 bases and J by 7 bases, and 18 bases separated the two germline ends. Per germline, CDR1 SNHLY and CDR2 FYNNEI. CDR3 bases: TGTGCCAGCAGGACGGGCCGAACAGGGCTCGGGGAGCTGTTTTTT. Its translation: CASRTGRTGLGELFF.

The chain carries TRBV19 and TRBJ1-5, with D possibly matching TRBD1 (6 bases). Trimming left V 1 base short and J 4 bases short, with 14 bases between. The CDR3 loop spans 16 amino acids. Germline CDR1 and CDR2: LNHDA and SQIVND (reference sequence). The chain's CDR3 is CASSIVPGHLNQPQHF. CDR3 DNA: TGTGCCAGTAGTATAGTCCCGGGACATCTTAATCAGCCCCAGCATTTT. Complete variable domain (other parts from reference TRBV19 and TRBJ1-5): DGGITQSPKYLFRKEGQNVTLSCEQNLNHDAMYWYRQDPGQGLRLIYYSQIVNDFQKGDIAEGYSVSREKKESFPLTVTSAQKNPTAFYLCASSIVPGHLNQPQHFGDGTRLSIL.

This chain links TRBV2 with TRBJ2-1, with 7 bases matching TRBD1. Germline lookup yields CDR1 SNHLY and CDR2 FYNNEI. With 4 bases clipped from V and 12 bases from J, the junction kept 9 bases outside the gene matches. CDR3 length equals 13 residues. The CDR3 sequence is CASSGQGEGGQFF. The CDR3 coding sequence is TGTGCCAGCAGTGGGCAGGGGGAAGGGGGGCAGTTCTTC. Full variable domain (outside the CDR3, taken from reference TRBV2 and TRBJ2-1): EPEVTQTPSHQVTQMGQEVILRCVPISNHLYFYWYRQILGQKVEFLVSFYNNEISEKSEIFDDQFSVERPDGSNFTLKIRSTKLEDSAMYFCASSGQGEGGQFFGPGTRLTVL.